This T cell receptor beta chain was retrieved from a study of blood T cell repertoires in COVID-19. At the level of the study: Samples representing acute and convalescent COVID-19 were sourced from the United States, Italy and Spain. T cells, B-cell-depleted T cells, or PBMCs supplied cDNA or gDNA.

This CDR3 spans 11 amino acids. J gave up 11 bases and V 4 bases, and 2 bases lay outside the gene matches. In the original processing: Reference gene primer amplification in the assay estimated nucleated cell counts. Sequenced by immunoSEQ multiplex PCR; TCRdb stores in-frame clones only, minus some. D and trimming come from the DNA, and the V and J calls and clone size come from that table. Of approximately 66,000 clones in the sample, about 86% are singletons; the top ten hold approximately 6.6%. The chain employs TRBV12-3 or TRBV12-4 and TRBJ1-1, with 9 bases fitting TRBD1. The source material was peripheral blood. This TCR was recovered from a man aged 50 to 60 with active COVID-19. The CDR3 loop reads CASSWDRDAFF. The CDR3 DNA reads as TGTGCCAGCAGTTGGGACAGGGATGCTTTCTTT.